Presented here are 8 T cell receptor beta chains from one specimen sequenced in a study of cytomegalovirus exposure and HLA in healthy donors. The PCR employed 60 Vbeta primers together with 13 Jbeta primers. Data came from immunoSEQ multiplex PCR; TCRdb stores just in-frame clones and leaves some out. The data contain 100,000 to 150,000 clones, about two thirds of them singletons. The sample consisted of PBMCs. All receptors derive from a woman aged 55-69 years in good health and CMV-seropositive.

This chain connects TRBV6-5 to TRBJ2-2; D is unclear. V was cut by 5 bases and J by 1 base, with 8 bases left in between. The germline CDR1 and CDR2 sequences are MNHEY and SVGAGI. The CDR3 consists of 14 residues. CDR3 loop: CASSRSGNTGELFF. The CDR3 DNA is TGTGCCAGCAGTAGGTCAGGGAACACCGGGGAGCTGTTTTTT.

This clone was counted only a few times. This chain links TRBV5-4 with TRBJ2-7, with TRBD1 identical over 10 bases. CDR1 and CDR2 from the germline V gene are SGHNT and YYREEE (reference sequence). This CDR3 region has 15 residues. Losses at the gene ends were 4 bases for V and 2 bases for J; bases not matched to a gene: 6. The CDR3 bases are TGTGCCAGCAGCCTAAAAGGACAGGGGGCCTACGAGCAGTACTTC. It yields the protein CASSLKGQGAYEQYF.

The chain carries TRBV27 and TRBJ1-3; 8 bases are a match to TRBD1. J was trimmed by 1 base and V by 5 bases; bases with no gene match: 7. The CDR3 is 16 amino acids. From germline, CDR1 is MNHEY and CDR2 SMNVEV (reference sequence). Here the CDR3 DNA reads TGTGCCAGCAGTCCGTGGACAGGGAGATCTGGAAACACCATATATTTT. Its translation: CASSPWTGRSGNTIYF.

The rearrangement links TRBV7-6 to TRBJ2-1; 8 bases match TRBD1. The CDR3 has 14 residues. The V segment lost 5 bases and the J segment 6 bases; nucleotides outside the gene matches: 6. Germline CDR1 reads SGHVS; CDR2 reads FNYEAQ. The CDR3 region has the DNA TGTGCCAGCAGCCCGGACAGGGTGGGCAATGAGCAGTTCTTC. Translating gives CASSPDRVGNEQFF.

The chain joins TRBV5-1 to TRBJ1-6; 7 bases are a match to TRBD1. V shed 6 bases, J shed 8 bases, and the junction held 5 bases outside the gene matches. The CDR3 has 13 amino acids. Germline V gene lookup returns CDR1 SGHRS and CDR2 YFSETQ. The CDR3 DNA follows: TGCGCCAGCAAGGGGGCGGTGGATTCACCCCTCCACTTT. Amino acids: CASKGAVDSPLHF.

The rearrangement uses TRBV5-1 and TRBJ1-5; 11 bases align to TRBD1. This CDR3 has 16 residues. The germline V gene encodes CDR1 SGHRS and CDR2 YFSETQ. V gave up 2 bases and J gave up 1 base; unmatched junction bases: 2. The CDR3 region has the DNA TGCGCCAGCAGCTTAGGACAGGGGGCGAGCAATCAGCCCCAGCATTTT. Residues: CASSLGQGASNQPQHF.

The V and J genes are TRBV7-9 and TRBJ1-1; 8 bases agree with TRBD1. This CDR3 has 15 amino acids. Germline CDR1 reads SEHNR; CDR2 reads FQNEAQ (reference sequence). The trim removed 4 bases at V and 4 bases at J, leaving 8 bases unmatched. The CDR3 DNA reads TGTGCCAGCAGCTCCCCGGACAGGGTGGGCACTGAAGCTTTCTTT. Its translation: CASSSPDRVGTEAFF.

The V gene is TRBV6-4, the J gene TRBJ2-3; TRBD2 agrees at 11 bases. The germline V gene encodes CDR1 MRHNA and CDR2 SNTAGT. This CDR3 spans 14 amino acids. The CDR3 coding sequence is TGTGCGAGCCCGACTAGCGGGGGCACAGATACGCAGTATTTT. Translating it yields CASPTSGGTDTQYF.